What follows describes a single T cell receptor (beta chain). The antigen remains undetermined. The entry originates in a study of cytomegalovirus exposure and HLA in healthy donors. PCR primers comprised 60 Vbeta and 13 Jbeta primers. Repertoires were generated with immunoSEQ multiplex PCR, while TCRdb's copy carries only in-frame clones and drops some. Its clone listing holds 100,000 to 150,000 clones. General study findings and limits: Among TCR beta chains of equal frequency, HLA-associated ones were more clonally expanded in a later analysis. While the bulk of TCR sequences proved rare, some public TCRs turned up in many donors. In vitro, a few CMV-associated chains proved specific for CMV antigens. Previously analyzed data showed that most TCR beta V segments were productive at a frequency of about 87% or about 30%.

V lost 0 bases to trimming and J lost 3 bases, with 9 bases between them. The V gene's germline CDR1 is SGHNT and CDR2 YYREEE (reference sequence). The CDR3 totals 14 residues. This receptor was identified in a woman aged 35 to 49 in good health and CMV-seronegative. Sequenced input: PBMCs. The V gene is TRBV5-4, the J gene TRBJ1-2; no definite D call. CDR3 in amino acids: CASSLALGDYGYTF. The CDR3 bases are TGTGCCAGCAGCTTGGCTCTGGGAGACTATGGCTACACCTTC. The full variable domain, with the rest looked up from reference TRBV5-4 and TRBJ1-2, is ETGVTQSPTHLIKTRGQQVTLRCSSQSGHNTVSWYQQALGQGPQFIFQYYREEENGRGNFPPRFSGLQFPNYSSELNVNALELDDSALYLCASSLALGDYGYTFGSGTRLTVV.